This T cell receptor (beta chain) was observed in a study of T cells in Graves' hyperthyroidism and ophthalmopathy. Regarding the study as a whole: Most clonotypes expanded in thyroid above 0.001 were likewise present in blood. Stable hyperthyroidism was told apart from ophthalmopathy by a model built on 13 V-J features.

This clonotype turned up a few times. Antigen unknown. RNA transcripts served as the template for amplifying TCR beta CDR3 regions. The TCR CDR3 first-round RT-PCR relied on the HTBI primer set. TCRdb fed the multiplex PCR reads into MiXCR, producing one record per CDR3 protein. The sample holds 330,000 or so distinct CDR3 sequences; around a sixth are singletons and the top ten take around 16%. Trimming at V came to 3 bases and at J to 2 bases, leaving 12 bases not matched to a gene. The CDR3 covers 20 residues. The germline V gene has CDR1 LGHNA and CDR2 YNFKEQ. Uncontrolled infection, other autoimmune disease, pregnancy or lactation led to exclusion.

The chain recombines TRBV4-2 with TRBJ2-1; 14 bases map to TRBD2. The sample was blood. The sequence was collected from a woman aged 35 to 49 with Graves' ophthalmopathy. DNA for the CDR3: TGTGCCAGCAGCCATTCGGGACTAGCGGGAGTTGTAGAGGCCTACAATGAGCAGTTCTTC. Amino acid sequence: CASSHSGLAGVVEAYNEQFF.